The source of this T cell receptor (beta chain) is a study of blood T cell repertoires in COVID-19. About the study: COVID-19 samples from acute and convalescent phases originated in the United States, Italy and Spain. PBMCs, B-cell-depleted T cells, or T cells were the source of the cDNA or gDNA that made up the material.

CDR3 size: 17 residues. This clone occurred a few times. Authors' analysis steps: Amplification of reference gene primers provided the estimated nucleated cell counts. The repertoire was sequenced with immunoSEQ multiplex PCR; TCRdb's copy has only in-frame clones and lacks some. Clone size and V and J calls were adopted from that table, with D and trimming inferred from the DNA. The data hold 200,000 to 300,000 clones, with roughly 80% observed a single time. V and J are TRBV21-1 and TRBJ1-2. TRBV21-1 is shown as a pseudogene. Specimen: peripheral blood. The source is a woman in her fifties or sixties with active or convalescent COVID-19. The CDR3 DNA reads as TGTGCCAGCAGCAAAAGACCGACGATGACTTCTAACTATGGCTACACCTTC. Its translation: CASSKRPTMTSNYGYTF.